This T cell receptor beta chain derives from a study of blood T cell repertoires in COVID-19. Study details: Acute and convalescent COVID-19 specimens originated in the United States, Italy and Spain.

Germline V lookup: CDR1 LNHNV, CDR2 YYDKDF (reference sequence). V lost 3 bases to trimming and J lost 3 bases; unmatched junction nucleotides: 0. The length of the CDR3 is 14 residues. Original handling: Amplification of reference gene primers provided the estimated nucleated cell counts. Clones were read by immunoSEQ multiplex PCR, and TCRdb kept only the in-frame ones, dropping some. V and J calls and clone size are given by that table; D and trimming were obtained from the DNA. The sample has fewer than 350,000 clones, approximately 88% seen once; the top ten hold 1.5% to 2%. The receptor comes from a woman in her 30s with COVID-19, enrolled during active disease. What was sequenced was peripheral blood. The J gene is TRBJ2-1, the V gene TRBV15; 9 bases align to TRBD1. The CDR3 here is CATSRTGGYNEQFF. Written as DNA, the CDR3 is TGTGCCACCAGCAGGACAGGGGGCTACAATGAGCAGTTCTTC.